What follows are 30 T cell receptor beta chains derived from one specimen sequenced in a study of graft-versus-host responses after intestinal transplantation. The table came from immunoSEQ multiplex PCR; TCRdb's copy has only in-frame clones and leaves some out. The table has nearly 110,000 clones, 87% seen once. Their target antigens are unknown. The input for sequencing was unstimulated CD4+ T cells sorted from spleen or lymph node cells, taken before transplant. The receptor set was obtained from a human donor who was the organ donor for an intestinal transplant.

The chain has TRBV18 and TRBJ2-7, with 16 bases lining up with TRBD2. CDR1 and CDR2 (germline): KGHSH, LQKENI. The CDR3 is 17 amino acids. Trimming removed 5 bases from V and 1 base from J; junction bases left unmatched: 5. In DNA, the CDR3 is TGTGCCAGCTCAATCGGGACTAGCGGGGGGGCATCCTACGAGCAGTACTTC. Protein sequence: CASSIGTSGGASYEQYF. Full variable domain (remainder filled in from reference TRBV18 and TRBJ2-7): NAGVMQNPRHLVRRRGQEARLRCSPMKGHSHVYWYRQLPEEGLKFMVYLQKENIIDESGMPKERFSAEFPKEGPSILRIQQVVRGDSAAYFCASSIGTSGGASYEQYFGPGTRLTVT.

This chain connects TRBV5-1 to TRBJ2-7, with 10 bases that match TRBD2. The ends lost 1 base at V and 0 bases at J; junction bases unmatched: 4. The CDR3 totals 16 residues. Germline V lookup: CDR1 SGHRS, CDR2 YFSETQ. The CDR3 nucleotides read TGCGCCAGCAGCTTGCTACTAGCGGGGACCTCCTACGAGCAGTACTTC. Its translation is CASSLLLAGTSYEQYF.

This chain links TRBV6-5 with TRBJ2-7, with 9 bases identical to TRBD1. Per the germline V gene, CDR1 is MNHEY and CDR2 is SVGAGI. The CDR3 totals 15 residues. V was pared by 7 bases and J by 3 bases, with 10 bases of the junction left unmatched. CDR3 in amino acids: CASTGATGGDYEQYF. CDR3 sequence (DNA): TGTGCCAGCACCGGAGCGACAGGGGGGGACTACGAGCAGTACTTC.

This chain uses TRBV5-1 with TRBJ1-3; D perhaps matches TRBD1 (5 bases). Germline assignment: CDR1 SGHRS and CDR2 YFSETQ. The CDR3 is made up of 16 amino acids. V shed 4 bases and J shed 4 bases, with 18 bases lying between them. CDR3 sequence: CASSPTADFGGNTIYF. For the CDR3, the DNA is TGCGCCAGCAGCCCGACAGCGGACTTCGGAGGAAACACCATATATTTT.

This clone was counted a few times. V usage is TRBV11-2 and J usage is TRBJ1-1, with D possibly TRBD1 on 6 matching bases. V dropped 1 base and J dropped 6 bases, with 12 bases sitting between them. Germline CDR1 reads SGHAT; CDR2 reads FQNNGV. This CDR3 has 14 amino acids. CDR3 DNA sequence: TGTGCCAGCAGCTTAGCGGGGGCGCAGGCTGAAGCTTTCTTT. It is translated as CASSLAGAQAEAFF.

The CDR3 sequence: CASSGGYTEAFF. In DNA, the CDR3 is TGTGCCAGCTCCGGGGGTTACACTGAAGCTTTCTTT. The chain recombines TRBV18 with TRBJ1-1; D possibly corresponds to TRBD1 (5 bases). V was pared by 6 bases and J by 3 bases, with 8 bases between. This CDR3 comprises 12 residues. The V gene's germline CDR1 is KGHSH and CDR2 LQKENI. Combining the CDR3 with reference TRBV18 and TRBJ1-1 gives the whole variable domain NAGVMQNPRHLVRRRGQEARLRCSPMKGHSHVYWYRQLPEEGLKFMVYLQKENIIDESGMPKERFSAEFPKEGPSILRIQQVVRGDSAAYFCASSGGYTEAFFGQGTRLTVV.

This rearrangement joins TRBV7-2 to TRBJ2-7; possible D gene TRBD2, 5 bases. V was trimmed by 1 base and J by 1 base, leaving 14 bases between them. Germline CDR1 is SGHTA and CDR2 is FQGNSA. This CDR3 has 16 amino acids. The CDR3 spells CASSLGTTTTSYEQYF. CDR3 coding DNA: TGTGCCAGCAGCTTAGGTACGACTACCACATCCTACGAGCAGTACTTC.

This clone was counted a single time. CDR3 in amino acids: CAWSSGLAGGLGQYF. Written as DNA, the CDR3 is TGTGCCTGGAGTTCGGGGCTAGCGGGAGGGTTGGGCCAGTACTTC. V usage is TRBV30 and J usage is TRBJ2-5; 12 bases are a match to TRBD2. Germline V gene lookup returns CDR1 GTSNPN and CDR2 SVGIG (reference sequence). J lost 10 bases, V lost 2 bases, and 11 bases had no gene match. CDR3 size: 15 residues.

The V call is TRBV7-2, the J call TRBJ1-2; D unclear. The length of the CDR3 is 15 residues. Per the germline V gene, CDR1 is SGHTA and CDR2 is FQGNSA. Trimming shortened V by 5 bases and J by 4 bases, and 17 bases separated the two germline ends. The CDR3 DNA reads TGTGCCAGCAGCACGGACGAGAACCCCGTCTATGGCTACACCTTC. The encoded protein is CASSTDENPVYGYTF.

V gene TRBV21-1 combines with J gene TRBJ1-1. TRBV21-1 is described as a pseudogene. The CDR3 extends over 14 amino acids. The CDR3 loop reads CASSKAQGDTEAFF. The CDR3 DNA sequence: TGTGCCAGCAGCAAAGCGCAGGGAGACACTGAAGCTTTCTTT.

This rearrangement joins TRBV2 to TRBJ2-7; TRBD1 might be the D (6 bases). The V gene lost 5 bases and the J gene lost 6 bases, with 17 bases spanning the gap. The CDR3 is made up of 14 amino acids. Germline assignment: CDR1 SNHLY and CDR2 FYNNEI. CDR3 loop: CASSTRQETTEQYF. The CDR3 DNA follows: TGTGCCAGCAGTACTCGACAGGAGACTACCGAGCAGTACTTC.

The chain has TRBV5-1 and TRBJ2-7; 9 nucleotides align to TRBD1. Germline CDR1 and CDR2: SGHRS and YFSETQ. J lost 3 bases, V lost 3 bases, and 4 bases had no gene match. The length of the CDR3 is 14 residues. The CDR3: CASSYTGGGYEQYF. For the CDR3, the DNA is TGCGCCAGCAGCTACACAGGGGGCGGCTACGAGCAGTACTTC.

This chain links TRBV5-4 with TRBJ1-6; TRBD1 is a possible D gene (5 bases). The V end was cut by 4 bases, the J end by 9 bases, with 11 bases between. Germline V lookup: CDR1 SGHNT, CDR2 YYREEE (reference sequence). This CDR3 region has 13 residues. The CDR3 sequence: CASSLVTASPLHF. As DNA, the CDR3 is TGTGCCAGCAGCCTTGTGACAGCTTCACCCCTCCACTTT.

Concerning this clone itself: A read error may account for a junction end that differs from germline. The chain recombines TRBV6-1 with TRBJ2-1; TRBD2 matches at 8 bases. Germline V gene sequence: CDR1 MNHNS, CDR2 SASEGT. CDR3 length: 14 residues. CDR3 bases: TGTGCCAGCAGTGTTGTGAATCGGCGGGGGGATATGGTCTTC. It yields the protein CASSVVNRRGDMVF.

This rearrangement joins TRBV18 to TRBJ2-1; 13 bases map to TRBD2. Trimming at V came to 4 bases and at J to 5 bases, leaving 2 bases not matched to a gene. Germline CDR1 and CDR2: KGHSH and LQKENI. This CDR3 spans 15 amino acids. CDR3 region: CASSRGTSGDNEQFF. The CDR3, as DNA: TGTGCCAGCTCACGAGGGACTAGCGGGGACAATGAGCAGTTCTTC. Complete variable domain (other parts from reference TRBV18 and TRBJ2-1): NAGVMQNPRHLVRRRGQEARLRCSPMKGHSHVYWYRQLPEEGLKFMVYLQKENIIDESGMPKERFSAEFPKEGPSILRIQQVVRGDSAAYFCASSRGTSGDNEQFFGPGTRLTVL.

The V gene is TRBV10-3, the J gene TRBJ1-2, with D uncertain. Trimming shortened V by 0 bases and J by 1 base, and 6 bases separated the two germline ends. The length of the CDR3 is 14 residues. Germline-derived CDR1 and CDR2 are ENHRY and SYGVKD. In DNA, the CDR3 is TGTGCCATCAGTGAGTCGAGCATTAACTATGGCTACACCTTC. Translating it yields CAISESSINYGYTF.

This clone appeared once. The CDR3: CASSQDWDRQQETQYF. In DNA form, the CDR3 reads TGTGCCAGCAGCCAAGACTGGGACAGACAGCAAGAGACCCAGTACTTC. This chain connects TRBV14 to TRBJ2-5, with 7 bases aligning to TRBD1. This CDR3 contains 16 residues. V shed 0 bases, J shed 2 bases, and the junction held 6 bases outside the gene matches. In germline, CDR1 is SGHDN, CDR2 FVKESK.

This chain uses TRBV27 with TRBJ2-2, with 8 bases fitting TRBD1. CDR3 length equals 15 residues. Germline trimming cut 4 bases from V and 10 bases from J; bases unmatched to any gene: 11. Germline assignment: CDR1 MNHEY and CDR2 SMNVEV (reference sequence). As DNA, the CDR3 is TGTGCCAGCAGTTCCAGGGGGCTGGTCGCGGCGGAGCTGTTTTTT. Protein product: CASSSRGLVAAELFF.

The gene calls are TRBV5-1 and TRBJ1-2; D is possibly TRBD1 (5 bases). The germline gives CDR1 SGHRS, CDR2 YFSETQ. V was pared by 0 bases and J by 2 bases, with 11 bases between. This CDR3 comprises 15 residues. The CDR3 protein is CASSLEFWDNYGYTF. The CDR3 DNA reads as TGCGCCAGCAGCTTGGAATTCTGGGACAACTATGGCTACACCTTC.

This clone appeared a single time. The rearrangement uses TRBV11-3 and TRBJ1-3, with TRBD1 as a possible D gene (6 bases). V was trimmed by 2 bases and J by 5 bases, leaving 7 bases between them. The CDR3 loop spans 13 amino acids. Germline loops: CDR1 SGHNT, CDR2 YENEEA. This CDR3 reads CASSLQGRNTIYF. The DNA for the CDR3 is TGTGCCAGCAGCTTACAGGGGAGAAACACCATATATTTT.

The chain uses TRBV19 and TRBJ1-1; the D is unclear. The germline V gene has CDR1 LNHDA and CDR2 SQIVND (reference sequence). The CDR3 is 14 residues long. The V end lost 7 bases, the J end lost 4 bases, and 16 bases lay between the germline ends. The CDR3 coding sequence is TGTGCCAGTATCCGGGGAACCGACGGCACTGAAGCTTTCTTT. Its translation is CASIRGTDGTEAFF. Full variable domain (outside the CDR3, taken from reference TRBV19 and TRBJ1-1): DGGITQSPKYLFRKEGQNVTLSCEQNLNHDAMYWYRQDPGQGLRLIYYSQIVNDFQKGDIAEGYSVSREKKESFPLTVTSAQKNPTAFYLCASIRGTDGTEAFFGQGTRLTVV.

The V and J genes are TRBV11-2 and TRBJ1-4; D remains unclear. V lost 3 bases and J lost 2, with 7 bases in between. The CDR3 covers 14 residues. Germline CDR1 SGHAT, CDR2 FQNNGV. CDR3 region: CASSLMGTNEKLFF. For the CDR3, the DNA is TGTGCCAGCAGCTTGATGGGGACTAATGAAAAACTGTTTTTT.

The chain couples TRBV5-4 to TRBJ2-5, with 7 bases identical to TRBD2. Unmatched junction bases numbered 4, after V lost 1 base and J lost 1 base. The germline CDR1 and CDR2 sequences are SGHNT and YYREEE (reference sequence). CDR3 length: 15 amino acids. CDR3 nucleotides: TGTGCCAGCAGCTTGTCGGGAGGCCCCCAAGAGACCCAGTACTTC. As protein: CASSLSGGPQETQYF.

CDR3 bases: TGTGCCAGCAGCTTGGGGACAGGGGGCACAGATACGCAGTATTTT. This encodes CASSLGTGGTDTQYF. The V gene is TRBV5-4, the J gene TRBJ2-3; 9 positions agree with TRBD1. The CDR3 loop spans 15 amino acids. With 0 bases clipped from V and 1 base from J, the junction kept 0 bases outside the gene matches. CDR1 and CDR2 (germline): SGHNT, YYREEE (reference sequence).

The CDR3 spells CASGLWEGANTEAFF. Here the CDR3 DNA reads TGTGCCAGCGGGCTGTGGGAAGGCGCGAACACTGAAGCTTTCTTT. The genes are TRBV6-1 and TRBJ1-1; no clear D gene. Germline-derived CDR1 and CDR2 are MNHNS and SASEGT. The CDR3 consists of 15 residues. Deletions cut 8 bases from V and 1 base from J, with 17 bases between.

The rearrangement links TRBV9 to TRBJ2-7, with 7 bases lining up with TRBD1. The J segment lost 1 base and the V segment lost 4 bases, leaving 5 bases of the junction unmatched. The CDR3 runs to 14 residues. Looked up from germline, CDR1 is SGDLS and CDR2 is YYNGEE. In DNA form, the CDR3 reads TGTGCCAGCAGCCTCACGGGACAGTCCTACGAGCAGTACTTC. Its translation is CASSLTGQSYEQYF.

The gene calls are TRBV7-2 and TRBJ2-7, with D hard to call. Germline values: CDR1 SGHTA, CDR2 FQGNSA. Trimming stripped 1 base from V and 2 bases from J, with 6 bases between. There are 13 residues in the CDR3. The CDR3 is CASSLGVPYEQYF. DNA of the CDR3: TGTGCCAGCAGCTTAGGGGTTCCCTACGAGCAGTACTTC.

Only a few counts were recorded for this clone. The chain uses TRBV5-1 and TRBJ1-6, with TRBD1 identical over 8 bases. The CDR3 has 17 residues. Germline trimming cut 0 bases from V and 5 bases from J; bases unmatched to any gene: 7. CDR1 is SGHRS, CDR2 YFSETQ, per germline. The CDR3 DNA is TGCGCCAGCAGCTTGGGGGGGACAGGAGAGAATAATTCACCCCTCCACTTT. Residues: CASSLGGTGENNSPLHF.

This chain connects TRBV9 to TRBJ2-5; D assignment may be TRBD1 or TRBD2 (5 bases each). The germline V gene encodes CDR1 SGDLS and CDR2 YYNGEE. The CDR3 is 13 residues long. Deletions cut 4 bases from V and 4 bases from J, with 11 bases between. CDR3 DNA: TGTGCCAGCAGCACTGGGACGGCAGAGACCCAGTACTTC. Its protein is CASSTGTAETQYF. Complete variable domain (other parts from reference TRBV9 and TRBJ2-5): DSGVTQTPKHLITATGQRVTLRCSPRSGDLSVYWYQQSLDQGLQFLIQYYNGEERAKGNILERFSAQQFPDLHSELNLSSLELGDSALYFCASSTGTAETQYFGPGTRLLVL.

The V call is TRBV5-8, the J call TRBJ2-1; a weak D match, TRBD1 (6 bases). Trimming took off 3 bases at V and 0 bases at J, with 13 bases between the two ends. Germline CDR1 and CDR2: SGHTS and YDEGEE. The CDR3 is 16 residues long. CDR3 sequence (DNA): TGTGCCAGCAGCTACAGACAGGTCCTCTCCTACAATGAGCAGTTCTTC. This gives the protein CASSYRQVLSYNEQFF.